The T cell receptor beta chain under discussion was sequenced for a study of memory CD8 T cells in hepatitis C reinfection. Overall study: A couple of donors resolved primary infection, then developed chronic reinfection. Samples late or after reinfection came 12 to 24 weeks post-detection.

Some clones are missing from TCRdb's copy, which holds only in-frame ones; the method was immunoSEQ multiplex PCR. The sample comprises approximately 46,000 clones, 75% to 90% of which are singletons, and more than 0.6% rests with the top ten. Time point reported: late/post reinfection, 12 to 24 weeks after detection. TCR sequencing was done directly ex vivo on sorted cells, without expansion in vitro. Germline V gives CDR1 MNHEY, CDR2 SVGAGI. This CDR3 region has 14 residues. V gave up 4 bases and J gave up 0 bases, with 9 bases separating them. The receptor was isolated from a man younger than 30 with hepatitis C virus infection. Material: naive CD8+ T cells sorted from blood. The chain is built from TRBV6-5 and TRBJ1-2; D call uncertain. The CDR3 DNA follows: TGTGCCAGCAGTTTTTCAGATTCTAACTATGGCTACACCTTC. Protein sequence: CASSFSDSNYGYTF.